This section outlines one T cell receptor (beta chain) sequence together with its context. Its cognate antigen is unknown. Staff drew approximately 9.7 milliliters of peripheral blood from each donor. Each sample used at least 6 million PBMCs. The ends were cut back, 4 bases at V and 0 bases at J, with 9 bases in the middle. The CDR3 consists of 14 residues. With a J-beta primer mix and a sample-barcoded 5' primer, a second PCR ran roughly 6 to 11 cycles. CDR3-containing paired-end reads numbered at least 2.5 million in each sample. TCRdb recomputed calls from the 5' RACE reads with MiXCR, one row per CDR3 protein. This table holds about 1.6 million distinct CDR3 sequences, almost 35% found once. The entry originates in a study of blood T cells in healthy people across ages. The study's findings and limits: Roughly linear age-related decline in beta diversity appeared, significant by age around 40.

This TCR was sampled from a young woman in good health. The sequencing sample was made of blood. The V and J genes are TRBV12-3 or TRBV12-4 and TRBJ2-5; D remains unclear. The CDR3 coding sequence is TGTGCCAGCAGTTCCCCCCCGGACCAAGAGACCCAGTACTTC. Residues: CASSSPPDQETQYF.